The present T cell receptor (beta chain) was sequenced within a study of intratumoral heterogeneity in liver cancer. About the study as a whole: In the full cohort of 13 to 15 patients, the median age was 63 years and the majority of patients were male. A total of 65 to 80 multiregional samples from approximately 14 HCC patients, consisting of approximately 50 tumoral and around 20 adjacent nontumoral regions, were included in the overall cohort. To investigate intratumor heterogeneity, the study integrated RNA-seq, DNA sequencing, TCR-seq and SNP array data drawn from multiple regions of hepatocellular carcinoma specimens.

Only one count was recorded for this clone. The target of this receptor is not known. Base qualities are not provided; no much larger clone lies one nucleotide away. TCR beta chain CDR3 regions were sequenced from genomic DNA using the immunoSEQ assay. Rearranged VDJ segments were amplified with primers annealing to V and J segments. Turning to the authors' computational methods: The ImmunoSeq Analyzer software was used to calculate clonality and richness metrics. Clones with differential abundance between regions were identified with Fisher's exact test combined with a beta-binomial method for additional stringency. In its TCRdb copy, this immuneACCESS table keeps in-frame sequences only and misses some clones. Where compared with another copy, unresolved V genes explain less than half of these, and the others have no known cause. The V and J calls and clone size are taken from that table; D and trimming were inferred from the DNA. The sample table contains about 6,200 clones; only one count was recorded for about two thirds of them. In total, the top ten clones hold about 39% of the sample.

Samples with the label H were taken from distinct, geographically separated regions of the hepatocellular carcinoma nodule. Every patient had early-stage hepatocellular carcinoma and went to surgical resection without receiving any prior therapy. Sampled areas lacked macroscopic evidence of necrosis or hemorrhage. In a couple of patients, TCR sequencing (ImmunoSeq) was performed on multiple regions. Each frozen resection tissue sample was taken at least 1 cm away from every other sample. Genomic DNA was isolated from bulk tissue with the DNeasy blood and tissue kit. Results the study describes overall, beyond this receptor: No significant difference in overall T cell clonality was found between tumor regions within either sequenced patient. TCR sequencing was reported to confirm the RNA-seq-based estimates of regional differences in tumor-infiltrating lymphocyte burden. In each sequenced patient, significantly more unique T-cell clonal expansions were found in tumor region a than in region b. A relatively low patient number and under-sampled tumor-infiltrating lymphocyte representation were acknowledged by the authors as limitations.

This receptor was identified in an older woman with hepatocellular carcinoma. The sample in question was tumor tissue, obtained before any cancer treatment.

The CDR3 region: CAKTVPYGYTF. The DNA reads as follows: TGTGCCAAGACAGTTCCCTATGGCTACACCTTC. The chain joins TRBV2 to TRBJ1-2; a weak D assignment points to TRBD1 (5 bases agree). The CDR3 measures 11 amino acids from cysteine to phenylalanine. This entry keeps only the CDR3 DNA: 33 bases, framed from base 1. Per the germline V gene, SNHLY is the CDR1 and FYNNEI is the CDR2. V gives up 10 bases and J gives up 4 bases, and the segment between their germline ends measures 10 bases.